These T cell receptor beta chains were read from a single sample in a study of blood T cells in healthy people across ages. In TCRdb, the 5' RACE reads were re-called with MiXCR into one record per CDR3 protein. This sample has approximately 900,000 distinct CDR3 sequences, with 25% to 30% found just once. This same sample was also part of a study on T cells of mothers and their children.

The source material was blood. These receptors were obtained from a woman aged 40-49 years in good health. The CDR3 runs from the conserved cysteine through the conserved F or W. D genes are given only for firm matches. For some rows the clone size is stated as once, few or many, or as a class when expanded; others skip it.

clone size,D gene,V gene,CDR3 length,J gene,CDR3 DNA,CDR3 protein
many,-,TRBV20-1,14,TRBJ2-7,TGCAGTGCTGGGACGCGGGGTCTCCTTTACGAGCAGTACTTC,CSAGTRGLLYEQYF
-,-,TRBV11-2,15,TRBJ2-7,TGTGCCAGCAGCTTGGGTCGGAGGGTATTGGGCGGGCAGTACTTC,CASSLGRRVLGGQYF
many,-,TRBV4-2,14,TRBJ2-3,TGTGCCAGCAGCCAAGATGCGAACACAGATACGCAGTATTTT,CASSQDANTDTQYF
many,TRBD1,TRBV6-1,13,TRBJ1-2,TGTGCCAGCAGTGGGGACAGCACTTATGGCTACACCTTC,CASSGDSTYGYTF
few,TRBD2,TRBV3-1,19,TRBJ2-1,TGTGCCAGCAGCCGGGGGCTAGCGGGGGCATCGAGCTCCTACATTGAGCAGTTCTTC,CASSRGLAGASSSYIEQFF
few,TRBD2,TRBV20-1,19,TRBJ2-1,TGCAGTGCTAGGGGGACAGGGACTAGCGGGGGGCTGCCCTCCAATGAGCAGTTCTTC,CSARGTGTSGGLPSNEQFF
-,-,TRBV9,14,TRBJ2-3,TGTGCCAGCGCAAAGGCGGGCTCCACAGATACGCAGTATTTT,CASAKAGSTDTQYF
many,TRBD1,TRBV5-1,14,TRBJ2-7,TGCGCCAGCAGCATGGGACAGGGCCCTTGGGAGCAGTACTTC,CASSMGQGPWEQYF
many,-,TRBV18,13,TRBJ2-4,TGTGCCAGCTCACCGGACCAGGTGAACATTCAGTACTTC,CASSPDQVNIQYF
-,TRBD1,TRBV7-2,14,TRBJ1-1,TGTGCCAGCAGGACAGGGGGCGCGAGCACTGAAGCTTTCTTT,CASRTGGASTEAFF
-,-,TRBV7-9,14,TRBJ2-5,TGTGCCAGCAGCTTAATGGCCAACCAAGAGACCCAGTACTTC,CASSLMANQETQYF
-,-,TRBV15,16,TRBJ1-1,TGTGCCACCAGCTCCGCCCCGGGAGTACTCGGCACTGAAGCTTTCTTT,CATSSAPGVLGTEAFF
-,-,TRBV28,16,TRBJ1-5,TGTGCCAGCATAGTTGAGTTAGCGGGGAGCAATCAGCCCCAGCATTTT,CASIVELAGSNQPQHF
-,TRBD2,TRBV28,14,TRBJ2-1,TGTGCCAGCAGGCTTAGCGGGGGGCGCAATGAGCAGTTCTTC,CASRLSGGRNEQFF
once,-,TRBV2,13,TRBJ1-1,TGTGCCAGCAGTCTCAAACGGCAGGGGGAAGCTTTCTTT,CASSLKRQGEAFF
-,TRBD1,TRBV5-1,14,TRBJ2-7,TGCGCCGACGGCTTGCACGGACAGGGCAACGAGCAGTACTTC,CADGLHGQGNEQYF
few,-,TRBV3-1,15,TRBJ2-7,TGTGCCAGCAGCCGGGGAGTAGATGGGGCCTACGAGCAGTACTTC,CASSRGVDGAYEQYF
-,-,TRBV20-1,14,TRBJ2-7,TGCAGTGCTAGTTCCCCCAGGGCAGGGGCCGAGCAGTACTTC,CSASSPRAGAEQYF
-,TRBD1,TRBV3-1,17,TRBJ1-2,TGTGCCAGCAGCCAAGGCATACAGGGGGCGCGTTCCAATGGCTACACCTTC,CASSQGIQGARSNGYTF
-,-,TRBV7-6,14,TRBJ1-5,TGTGCCAGCTTAGGTGCGGGAGATCCTCAGCCCCAGCATTTT,CASLGAGDPQPQHF
-,-,TRBV30,16,TRBJ2-1,TGTGCCTGGAGTGTACTTACAGGAGATTTATCTAATGAGCAGTTCTTC,CAWSVLTGDLSNEQFF
many,-,TRBV29-1,12,TRBJ2-4,TGCAGCGTTGATGGGGGGCAAAACATTCAGTACTTC,CSVDGGQNIQYF